A single sample gave rise to the 11 T cell receptor beta chains below, sequenced in a study of cytotoxic CD8 clonotypes in ibrutinib-treated CLL. Clones were sequenced by immunoSEQ multiplex PCR, and TCRdb holds only the in-frame ones, with some missing. The sample holds just over 200,000 clones; 65% to 80% are singletons and the top ten take 5.5% to 6%. The specimen comprised PBMCs, sampled after 12 months of ibrutinib treatment. The receptors here all came from a human donor with chronic lymphocytic leukemia.

The V gene is TRBV18, the J gene TRBJ1-2, with D possibly matching TRBD1 (5 bases). The CDR3 totals 15 residues. CDR1 KGHSH and CDR2 LQKENI come from the germline V gene. V was clipped by 6 bases and J by 3 bases, with 17 bases between them. For the CDR3, the DNA is TGTGCCAGCTCGAAACGACAGAGACCGGACTATGGCTACACCTTC. Translated: CASSKRQRPDYGYTF.

The chain recombines TRBV6-6 with TRBJ2-7, with 9 nucleotides matching TRBD1. CDR3 size: 16 residues. The junction had 9 bases not matched to a gene; V was cut back by 5 bases and J by 1 base. Germline-derived CDR1 and CDR2 are MNHNY and SVGAGI (reference sequence). CDR3 bases: TGTGCCAGCAGTCAGACCGGGACAGGGAATTCCTACGAGCAGTACTTC. Translating it yields CASSQTGTGNSYEQYF.

With respect to this clone: The identical CDR3 is also encoded by other nucleotide sequences in the sample. V gene TRBV14 combines with J gene TRBJ1-2, with D uncertain. Germline assignment: CDR1 SGHDN and CDR2 FVKESK. V was pared by 4 bases and J by 2 bases, with 5 bases between. The CDR3 contains 12 residues. Written as DNA, the CDR3 is TGTGCCAGCAGCCGCAGGAACTATGGCTACACCTTC. Protein product: CASSRRNYGYTF.

The gene calls are TRBV19 and TRBJ1-5; TRBD1 matches at 7 bases. Losses at the gene ends were 7 bases for V and 1 base for J; bases not matched to a gene: 4. From germline, CDR1 is LNHDA and CDR2 SQIVND (reference sequence). There are 14 residues in the CDR3. This CDR3 reads CASMIRGSNQPQHF. The CDR3 DNA follows: TGTGCCAGTATGATCAGGGGGAGCAATCAGCCCCAGCATTTT.

This clone was seen a few times. The rearrangement links TRBV5-1 to TRBJ2-1; D gene uncertain. The germline CDR1 and CDR2 sequences are SGHRS and YFSETQ. V shed 0 bases and J shed 5 bases, with 9 bases lying between them. CDR3 length: 14 amino acids. CDR3 nucleotide sequence: TGCGCCAGCAGCTTGGGGGCAGGTCACAATGAGCAGTTCTTC. Translating gives CASSLGAGHNEQFF.

The genes are TRBV6-5 and TRBJ1-1; no definite D call. Germline CDR1 and CDR2: MNHEY and SVGAGI. This CDR3 comprises 13 residues. V was pared by 6 bases and J by 10 bases, with 18 bases between. The CDR3 spells CASRRTSSIGAFF. The CDR3 nucleotides read TGTGCCAGCAGGCGGACGTCCTCTATAGGAGCTTTCTTT.

Only a few counts were recorded for this clone. This rearrangement joins TRBV30 to TRBJ2-7; possible D gene TRBD1, 6 bases. Trimming removed 2 bases from V and 4 bases from J, with 9 bases in between. CDR3 size: 12 residues. Germline V gene data show CDR1 as GTSNPN and CDR2 as SVGIG (reference sequence). CDR3 protein: CAWSSRGYEQYF. The CDR3, as DNA: TGTGCCTGGAGTTCGAGGGGGTACGAGCAGTACTTC.

This clone has just one count. V is TRBV5-6 and J is TRBJ2-3; D is ambiguous. V dropped 2 bases and J dropped 5 bases, with 3 bases sitting between them. The CDR3 spans 11 residues. The germline V gene encodes CDR1 SGHDT and CDR2 YYEEEE. CDR3 amino acids: CASSFLDTQYF. Written as DNA, the CDR3 is TGTGCCAGCAGCTTTCTAGATACGCAGTATTTT.

This rearrangement joins TRBV7-2 to TRBJ2-5, with D possibly TRBD1 on 5 matching bases. In germline, CDR1 is SGHTA, CDR2 FQGNSA. CDR3 length: 14 residues. Trimming stripped 2 bases from V and 2 bases from J, with 9 bases between. The CDR3 DNA is TGTGCCAGCAGCTTAACCCGACAGCAAGAGACCCAGTACTTC. Translating it yields CASSLTRQQETQYF.

This clone has more than one count but fewer than ten. In DNA form, the CDR3 reads TGTGCCAGCAGTCCAACAGGGAAGAGCTCCTATAATTCACCCCTCCACTTT. It codes for CASSPTGKSSYNSPLHF. This chain links TRBV28 with TRBJ1-6; D is perhaps TRBD1 (6 bases). Germline V CDR1 and CDR2: MDHEN, SYDVKM. This CDR3 comprises 17 residues. V was clipped by 5 bases and J by 0 bases, with 14 bases between them.

This clone was counted only a few times. This chain links TRBV20-1 with TRBJ2-7; TRBD1 or TRBD2 may be the D gene (5 bases each). The CDR3 length is 11 residues. Per the germline V gene, CDR1 is DFQATT and CDR2 is SNEGSKA (reference sequence). Deletions cut 7 bases from V and 4 bases from J, with 11 bases between. In DNA, the CDR3 is TGCAGTGGCCACAGGAGGTACGAGCAGTACTTC. Translating it yields CSGHRRYEQYF.